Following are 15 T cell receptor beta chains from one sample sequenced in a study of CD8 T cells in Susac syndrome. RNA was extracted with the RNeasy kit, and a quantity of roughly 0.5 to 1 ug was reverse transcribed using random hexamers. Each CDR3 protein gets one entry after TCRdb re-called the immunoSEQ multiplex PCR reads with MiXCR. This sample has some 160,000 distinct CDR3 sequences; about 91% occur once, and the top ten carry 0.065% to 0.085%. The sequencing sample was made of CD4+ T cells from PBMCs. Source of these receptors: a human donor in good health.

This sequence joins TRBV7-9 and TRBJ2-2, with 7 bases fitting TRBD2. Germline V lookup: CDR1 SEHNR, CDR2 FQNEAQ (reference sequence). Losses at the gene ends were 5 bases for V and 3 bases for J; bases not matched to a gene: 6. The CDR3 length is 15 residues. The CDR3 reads CASSPQRGDTGELFF. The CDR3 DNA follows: TGTGCCAGCAGCCCACAGCGGGGAGACACCGGGGAGCTGTTTTTT.

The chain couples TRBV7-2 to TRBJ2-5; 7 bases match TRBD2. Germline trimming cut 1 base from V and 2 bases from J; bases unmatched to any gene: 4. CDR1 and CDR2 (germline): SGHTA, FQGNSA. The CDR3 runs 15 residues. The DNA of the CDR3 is TGTGCCAGCAGCTTAGGGGCGGGGGTACAAGAGACCCAGTACTTC. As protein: CASSLGAGVQETQYF.

CDR3 amino acids: CASSLWLAGSETQYF. CDR3 DNA: TGCGCCAGCAGCTTGTGGCTAGCGGGATCCGAGACCCAGTACTTC. The chain links TRBV5-1 to TRBJ2-5; 9 bases align to TRBD2. CDR1 SGHRS and CDR2 YFSETQ come from the germline V gene. The CDR3 loop spans 15 amino acids. V dropped 1 base and J dropped 5; count of bases not matched to a gene: 6.

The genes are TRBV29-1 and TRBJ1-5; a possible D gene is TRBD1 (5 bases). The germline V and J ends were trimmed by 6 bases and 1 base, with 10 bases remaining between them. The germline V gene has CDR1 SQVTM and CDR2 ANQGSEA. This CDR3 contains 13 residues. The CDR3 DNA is TGCAGCGTCCAGGACACAAGCAATCAGCCCCAGCATTTT. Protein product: CSVQDTSNQPQHF.

The CDR3, as DNA: TGCAGTGCCCCCGTACAGCGGTACGAGCAGTACTTC. Encoded protein: CSAPVQRYEQYF. The chain couples TRBV20-1 to TRBJ2-7, with a possible D match to TRBD2 (5 bases). In germline, CDR1 is DFQATT, CDR2 SNEGSKA (reference sequence). The ends were cut back, 6 bases at V and 4 bases at J, with 13 bases in the middle. CDR3 length: 12 residues.

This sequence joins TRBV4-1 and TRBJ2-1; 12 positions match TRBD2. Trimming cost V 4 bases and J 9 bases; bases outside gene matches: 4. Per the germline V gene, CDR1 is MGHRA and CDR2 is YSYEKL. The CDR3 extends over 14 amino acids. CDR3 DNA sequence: TGCGCCAGCAGCCGAGGGACTAGCGGGTCTGAGCAGTTCTTC. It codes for CASSRGTSGSEQFF.

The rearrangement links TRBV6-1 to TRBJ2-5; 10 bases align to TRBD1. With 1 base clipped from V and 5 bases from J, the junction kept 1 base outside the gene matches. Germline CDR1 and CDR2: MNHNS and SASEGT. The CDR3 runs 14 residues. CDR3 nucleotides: TGTGCCAGCAGTGAAGGGGGACAGGGGGAGACCCAGTACTTC. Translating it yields CASSEGGQGETQYF.

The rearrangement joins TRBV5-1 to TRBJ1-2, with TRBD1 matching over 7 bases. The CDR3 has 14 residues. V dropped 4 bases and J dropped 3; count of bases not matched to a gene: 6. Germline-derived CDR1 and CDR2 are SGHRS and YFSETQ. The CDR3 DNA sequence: TGCGCCAGCAGCGGAACCGGGACAGACTATGGCTACACCTTC. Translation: CASSGTGTDYGYTF.

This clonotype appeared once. This CDR3 reads CSATRGGVEGYTF. As DNA, the CDR3 is TGCAGTGCAACCAGAGGGGGGGTGGAGGGCTACACCTTC. The chain combines TRBV20-1 with TRBJ1-2, with D possibly TRBD1 on 6 matching bases. The V end was cut by 6 bases, the J end by 8 bases, with 19 bases between. The CDR3 covers 13 residues. In germline, CDR1 is DFQATT, CDR2 SNEGSKA (reference sequence).

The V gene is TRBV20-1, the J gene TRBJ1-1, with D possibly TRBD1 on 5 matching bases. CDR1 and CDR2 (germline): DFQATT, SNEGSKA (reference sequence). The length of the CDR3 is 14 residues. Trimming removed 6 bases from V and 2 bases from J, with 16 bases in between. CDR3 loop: CSAEKGEGNTEAFF. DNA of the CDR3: TGCAGTGCCGAAAAAGGGGAGGGAAACACTGAAGCTTTCTTT.

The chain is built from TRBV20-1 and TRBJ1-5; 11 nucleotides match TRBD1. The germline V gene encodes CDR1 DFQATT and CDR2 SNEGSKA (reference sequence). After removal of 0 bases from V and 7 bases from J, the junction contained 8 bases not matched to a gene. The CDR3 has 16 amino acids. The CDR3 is CSARDPEGQGGQPQHF. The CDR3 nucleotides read TGCAGTGCTAGAGACCCCGAGGGACAGGGGGGACAGCCCCAGCATTTT.

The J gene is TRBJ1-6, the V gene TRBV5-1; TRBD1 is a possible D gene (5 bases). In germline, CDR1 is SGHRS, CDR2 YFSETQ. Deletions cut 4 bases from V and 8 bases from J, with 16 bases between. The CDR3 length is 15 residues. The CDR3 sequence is CASSPRPGKDSPLHF. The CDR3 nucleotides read TGCGCCAGCAGCCCCCGACCAGGGAAAGATTCACCCCTCCACTTT.

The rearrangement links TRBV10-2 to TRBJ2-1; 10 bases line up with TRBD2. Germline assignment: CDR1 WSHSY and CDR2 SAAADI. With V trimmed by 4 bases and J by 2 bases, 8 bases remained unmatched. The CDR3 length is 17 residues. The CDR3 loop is CASSGPGLAITYNEQFF. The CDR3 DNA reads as TGCGCCAGCAGTGGCCCGGGACTAGCGATTACCTACAATGAGCAGTTCTTC.

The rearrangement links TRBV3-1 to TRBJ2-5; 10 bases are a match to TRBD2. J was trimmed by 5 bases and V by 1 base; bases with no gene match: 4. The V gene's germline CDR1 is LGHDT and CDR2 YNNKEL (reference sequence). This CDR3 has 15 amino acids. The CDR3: CASSQVAGGWETQYF. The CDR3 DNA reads TGTGCCAGCAGCCAAGTAGCGGGAGGATGGGAGACCCAGTACTTC.

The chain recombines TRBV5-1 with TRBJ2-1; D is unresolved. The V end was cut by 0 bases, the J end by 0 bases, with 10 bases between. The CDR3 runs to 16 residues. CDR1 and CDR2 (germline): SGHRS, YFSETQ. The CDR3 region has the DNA TGCGCCAGCAGCTTGGATCAGTCGAGCTCCTACAATGAGCAGTTCTTC. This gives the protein CASSLDQSSSYNEQFF.